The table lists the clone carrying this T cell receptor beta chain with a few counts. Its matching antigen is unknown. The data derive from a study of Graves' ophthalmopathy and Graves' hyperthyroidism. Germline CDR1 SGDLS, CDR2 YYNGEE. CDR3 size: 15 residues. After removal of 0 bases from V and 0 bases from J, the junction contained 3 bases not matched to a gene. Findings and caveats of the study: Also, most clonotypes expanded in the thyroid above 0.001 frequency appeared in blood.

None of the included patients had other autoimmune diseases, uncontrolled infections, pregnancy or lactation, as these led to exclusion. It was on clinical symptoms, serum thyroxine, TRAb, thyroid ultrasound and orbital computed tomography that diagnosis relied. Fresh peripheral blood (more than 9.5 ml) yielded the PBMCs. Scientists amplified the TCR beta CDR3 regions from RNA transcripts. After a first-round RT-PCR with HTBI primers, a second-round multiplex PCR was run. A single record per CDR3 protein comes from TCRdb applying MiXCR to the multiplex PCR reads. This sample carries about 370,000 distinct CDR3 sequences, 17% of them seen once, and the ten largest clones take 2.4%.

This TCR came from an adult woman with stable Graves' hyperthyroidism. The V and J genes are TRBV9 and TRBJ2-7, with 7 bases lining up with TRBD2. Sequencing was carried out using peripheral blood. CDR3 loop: CASSVGAGVSYEQYF. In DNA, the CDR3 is TGTGCCAGCAGCGTAGGGGCGGGAGTCTCCTACGAGCAGTACTTC.